The rows below give T cell receptor beta chains drawn from one sample of a study of post-analysis software for immune sequencing data. TCRdb re-called the PCR reads through MiXCR, storing one row per CDR3 protein. The sample records 350,000 to 500,000 distinct CDR3 sequences, approximately 42% being singletons. What was sequenced was blood. The source is a girl aged 2 to 9 with multiple sclerosis. Each CDR3 is given with its conserved first and last residue. Fields, in order: clone size, V gene, J gene, D gene, CDR3 length, CDR3 DNA, CDR3 protein. A D gene is named only where the DNA matches it firmly. Size tells how often a clone was seen (once, few, many) or the class of an expanded clone, and some rows leave it out.

size: few; V: TRBV20-1; J: TRBJ2-1; D: TRBD2; length: 15; DNA: TGCAGTGCTAGAGATGGAACTAGCGCCGACAATGAGCAGTTCTTC; CDR3: CSARDGTSADNEQFF
size: -; V: TRBV7-3; J: TRBJ2-1; D: -; length: 17; DNA: TGTGCCAGCAGCTCCTTAGGGGGGACCAGGGGGAGCAATGAGCAGTTCTTC; CDR3: CASSSLGGTRGSNEQFF
size: -; V: TRBV5-1; J: TRBJ2-1; D: TRBD2; length: 15; DNA: TGCGCCAGCAGCCCCCCGGGACTAGCAAGAAATGAGCAGTTCTTC; CDR3: CASSPPGLARNEQFF
size: few; V: TRBV10-3; J: TRBJ2-1; D: TRBD1; length: 13; DNA: TGTGCCAGTGCCCGGACAGGGTCCGATGAGCAGTTCTTC; CDR3: CASARTGSDEQFF
size: -; V: TRBV4-2; J: TRBJ1-2; D: -; length: 14; DNA: TGTGCCAGCAGCCAAGACGGCAGGGAAGAGGGCTACACCTTC; CDR3: CASSQDGREEGYTF
size: -; V: TRBV29-1; J: TRBJ1-1; D: -; length: 13; DNA: TGCAGCGTTGAAGGTGTAACAGGTTCGTTGGCTTTCTTT; CDR3: CSVEGVTGSLAFF
size: -; V: TRBV9; J: TRBJ1-2; D: -; length: 14; DNA: TGTGCCAGCAGCGCGAACAGAAGGAGCTATGGCTACACCTTC; CDR3: CASSANRRSYGYTF
size: -; V: TRBV7-2; J: TRBJ2-3; D: -; length: 16; DNA: TGTGCCAGCAGCTTTCTCTCGGTGACGGGAACAGATACGCAGTATTTT; CDR3: CASSFLSVTGTDTQYF
size: -; V: TRBV11-2; J: TRBJ2-3; D: TRBD2; length: 16; DNA: TGTGCCAGCAGCTTAGCTAGCGGGAGGGCCTATGATACGCAGTATTTT; CDR3: CASSLASGRAYDTQYF
size: once; V: TRBV4-1; J: TRBJ2-1; D: TRBD1; length: 16; DNA: TGCGCCAGCAGCCAAGTCCCCGGACAGGGTTGGAATGAGCAGTTCTTC; CDR3: CASSQVPGQGWNEQFF
size: -; V: TRBV4-1; J: TRBJ1-5; D: -; length: 15; DNA: TGCGCCAGCAGCCAAGATCTGAGGAATATTCAGCCCCAGCATTTT; CDR3: CASSQDLRNIQPQHF
size: -; V: TRBV9; J: TRBJ1-6; D: TRBD1; length: 15; DNA: TGTGCCAGCAGCGGACACAGGGGAGTAAATTCACCCCTCCACTTT; CDR3: CASSGHRGVNSPLHF
size: -; V: TRBV28; J: TRBJ1-4; D: -; length: 15; DNA: TGTGCCAGCAGTTTATTCGGAGCAACTAATGAAAAACTGTTTTTT; CDR3: CASSLFGATNEKLFF
size: -; V: TRBV9; J: TRBJ2-7; D: -; length: 15; DNA: TGTGCCAGCAGCCCTCGTCGGGGGTCCACCTACGAGCAGTACTTC; CDR3: CASSPRRGSTYEQYF
size: -; V: TRBV28; J: TRBJ2-7; D: TRBD2; length: 15; DNA: TGTGCCAGCAGCCGATCCTGGACTAGCGGGGGCGAGCAGTACTTC; CDR3: CASSRSWTSGGEQYF
size: -; V: TRBV21-1; J: TRBJ2-7; D: -; length: 14; DNA: TGTGCCAGCAAACCGGGACAGGGGTCGGGAGAGCAGTACTTC; CDR3: CASKPGQGSGEQYF
size: -; V: TRBV12-3/TRBV12-4; J: TRBJ2-7; D: TRBD2; length: 15; DNA: TGTGCCAGCAGTTTATGGCCTAGCGGGGCCTACGAGCAGTACTTC; CDR3: CASSLWPSGAYEQYF
size: few; V: TRBV20-1; J: TRBJ2-7; D: -; length: 10; DNA: TGCAGTGTTGGGAGAATCGAGCAGTACTTC; CDR3: CSVGRIEQYF
size: -; V: TRBV6-1; J: TRBJ1-4; D: -; length: 15; DNA: TGTGCCAGCAGTTTAATGGGGGCGGAGAATGAAAAACTGTTTTTT; CDR3: CASSLMGAENEKLFF
size: few; V: TRBV5-1; J: TRBJ2-5; D: TRBD2; length: 17; DNA: TGCGCCAGCAGCGTAGACACCGGACTAGCGGTGAAAGAGACCCAGTACTTC; CDR3: CASSVDTGLAVKETQYF
size: -; V: TRBV20-1; J: TRBJ2-1; D: TRBD2; length: 15; DNA: TGCAGTGCTAGGGGGGGAGCGGGGATATACAATGAGCAGTTCTTC; CDR3: CSARGGAGIYNEQFF
size: -; V: TRBV6-1; J: TRBJ1-6; D: -; length: 14; DNA: TGTGCCAGCAGTGAAGGGGGTACGGCTTCACCCCTCCACTTT; CDR3: CASSEGGTASPLHF
size: -; V: TRBV7-3; J: TRBJ1-1; D: -; length: 13; DNA: TGTGCCAGCAGCCAGGCAGGGGACACTGAAGCTTTCTTT; CDR3: CASSQAGDTEAFF
size: -; V: TRBV7-2; J: TRBJ2-5; D: TRBD1; length: 13; DNA: TGTGCCAGCAGCTTGGGACAGAACGAGACCCAGTACTTC; CDR3: CASSLGQNETQYF
size: many; V: TRBV27; J: TRBJ2-7; D: -; length: 12; DNA: TGTGCCAGCAGAATAGGGGACTACGAGCAGTACTTC; CDR3: CASRIGDYEQYF
size: -; V: TRBV27; J: TRBJ2-1; D: TRBD2; length: 12; DNA: TGTGCCAGCGGCCGGGGGGTCTTTGAGCAGTTCTTC; CDR3: CASGRGVFEQFF
size: -; V: TRBV29-1; J: TRBJ1-1; D: -; length: 13; DNA: TGCAGCGTTGTTGGGGCGTTGGGTACTGAAGCTTTCTTT; CDR3: CSVVGALGTEAFF
size: -; V: TRBV6-1; J: TRBJ2-7; D: TRBD1; length: 15; DNA: TGTGCCAGCAGTGACGGGGGACAGGGCTCCTACGAGCAGTACTTC; CDR3: CASSDGGQGSYEQYF
size: -; V: TRBV15; J: TRBJ2-1; D: TRBD2; length: 15; DNA: TGTGCCACCAGCAGAGGTCAGACTAGCGTGGATGAGCAGTTCTTC; CDR3: CATSRGQTSVDEQFF
size: -; V: TRBV5-5; J: TRBJ2-3; D: TRBD2; length: 16; DNA: TGTGCCAGCAGCTTGAGGGCGAGCGGGAGAGGGGATACGCAGTATTTT; CDR3: CASSLRASGRGDTQYF
size: many; V: TRBV20-1; J: TRBJ2-7; D: -; length: 13; DNA: TGCAGTGCTAGGGGAGGCAGATCCTACGAGCAGTACTTC; CDR3: CSARGGRSYEQYF
size: -; V: TRBV6-6; J: TRBJ1-1; D: -; length: 13; DNA: TGTGCCAGCAGTCCAGCCGAGAACACTGAAGCTTTCTTT; CDR3: CASSPAENTEAFF
size: once; V: TRBV27; J: TRBJ2-7; D: -; length: 15; DNA: TGTGCCAGCAGTTTATCGGACGCCGCATCCTACGAGCAGTACTTC; CDR3: CASSLSDAASYEQYF
size: -; V: TRBV15; J: TRBJ1-2; D: -; length: 15; DNA: TGTGCCACCAGCTGGGGGCCGGGGGCGGGCTATGGCTACACCTTC; CDR3: CATSWGPGAGYGYTF
size: -; V: TRBV7-2; J: TRBJ2-3; D: -; length: 18; DNA: TGTGCCAGCAGCTTAGCGATCATAAGACAGTGGGGCACAGATACGCAGTATTTT; CDR3: CASSLAIIRQWGTDTQYF
size: -; V: TRBV10-3; J: TRBJ2-5; D: -; length: 13; DNA: TGTGCCATCAGTCCCGGGACAACTGAGACCCAGTACTTC; CDR3: CAISPGTTETQYF
size: -; V: TRBV5-5; J: TRBJ2-6; D: -; length: 15; DNA: TGTGCCAGCAGCCCTTCGGGGACTGGGGCCAACGTCCGGACTTTC; CDR3: CASSPSGTGANVRTF
size: -; V: TRBV20-1; J: TRBJ2-1; D: TRBD2; length: 16; DNA: TGCAGTGCTAGGGGGTTAGGAGCGGGAGGGCCCCATGAGCAGTTCTTC; CDR3: CSARGLGAGGPHEQFF
size: few; V: TRBV6-2/TRBV6-3; J: TRBJ1-1; D: -; length: 14; DNA: TGTGCCAGCAGCCCCTCTTGGCTTCGCACTGAAGCTTTCTTT; CDR3: CASSPSWLRTEAFF